The rows below give T cell receptor beta chains drawn from one sample of a study of Graves' ophthalmopathy and Graves' hyperthyroidism. Using its own MiXCR run on the multiplex PCR reads, TCRdb lists one record per CDR3 protein. The table records some 750,000 distinct CDR3 sequences, 35% to 50% of them present only once. Sequencing input: peripheral blood. The receptors shown here come from an adult man with Graves' ophthalmopathy. The CDR3 runs from the conserved cysteine through the conserved F or W. The order of the fields is J gene, V gene, clone size, D gene, CDR3 protein, CDR3 DNA. D genes are given only for firm matches. The size field is filled for only some rows; it gives once, few, many or a size class.

j_call: TRBJ2-7; v_call: TRBV12-3/TRBV12-4; clone_size: -; d_call: -; cdr3_aa: CASSNDGATYEQYF; cdr3_nt: TGTGCCAGCAGCAACGACGGTGCAACCTACGAGCAGTACTTC
j_call: TRBJ1-1; v_call: TRBV10-2; clone_size: -; d_call: -; cdr3_aa: CASSESGGTGDTEAFF; cdr3_nt: TGCGCCAGCAGTGAGTCGGGAGGGACGGGGGACACTGAAGCTTTCTTT
j_call: TRBJ1-5; v_call: TRBV20-1; clone_size: few; d_call: -; cdr3_aa: CSARVRRSNQPQHF; cdr3_nt: TGCAGTGCTAGAGTCAGGAGGAGCAATCAGCCCCAGCATTTT
j_call: TRBJ1-6; v_call: TRBV4-1; clone_size: few; d_call: TRBD1; cdr3_aa: CASSQELYTGTGNSPLHF; cdr3_nt: TGCGCCAGCAGCCAAGAACTATACACCGGGACAGGGAATTCACCCCTCCACTTT
j_call: TRBJ2-7; v_call: TRBV4-3; clone_size: -; d_call: -; cdr3_aa: CASSQLWRGAYGQYF; cdr3_nt: TGCGCCAGCAGCCAATTGTGGCGGGGAGCCTACGGGCAGTACTTC
j_call: TRBJ1-2; v_call: TRBV20-1; clone_size: many; d_call: -; cdr3_aa: CSAPTNLNGYTF; cdr3_nt: TGCAGTGCTCCCACAAACCTAAATGGCTACACCTTC
j_call: TRBJ2-7; v_call: TRBV20-1; clone_size: -; d_call: -; cdr3_aa: CSARDARGTYEQYF; cdr3_nt: TGCAGTGCTAGAGACGCTCGGGGAACCTACGAGCAGTACTTC
j_call: TRBJ1-2; v_call: TRBV2; clone_size: -; d_call: TRBD1; cdr3_aa: CASSPREGQDDYGYTF; cdr3_nt: TGTGCCAGCAGTCCACGAGAGGGACAGGACGACTATGGCTACACCTTC
j_call: TRBJ1-4; v_call: TRBV19; clone_size: -; d_call: -; cdr3_aa: CASSFTWLPNEKLFF; cdr3_nt: TGTGCCAGTAGTTTCACTTGGTTACCTAATGAAAAACTGTTTTTT
j_call: TRBJ1-5; v_call: TRBV19; clone_size: few; d_call: -; cdr3_aa: CASSMTEVYGQPQHF; cdr3_nt: TGTGCCAGTAGTATGACAGAGGTGTATGGTCAGCCCCAGCATTTT
j_call: TRBJ2-2; v_call: TRBV5-1; clone_size: few; d_call: -; cdr3_aa: CARVPRAVRTPGSCFF; cdr3_nt: -
j_call: TRBJ1-1; v_call: TRBV7-6; clone_size: many; d_call: -; cdr3_aa: CASSNRPAGKDTEAFF; cdr3_nt: TGTGCCAGCAGCAATCGCCCCGCCGGGAAGGACACTGAAGCTTTCTTT
j_call: TRBJ2-3; v_call: TRBV20-1; clone_size: -; d_call: -; cdr3_aa: CSAKGGGRLRDTQYF; cdr3_nt: TGCAGTGCCAAGGGGGGGGGGCGTTTGAGAGATACGCAGTATTTT
j_call: TRBJ2-7; v_call: TRBV6-1; clone_size: once; d_call: TRBD1; cdr3_aa: CASSGGQGVDFYEQYF; cdr3_nt: TGTGCCAGCAGTGGAGGACAGGGGGTTGATTTCTACGAGCAGTACTTC
j_call: TRBJ1-1; v_call: TRBV6-1; clone_size: -; d_call: -; cdr3_aa: CAREDGGGEAFF; cdr3_nt: TGTGCTAGAGAGGACGGGGGCGGTGAAGCTTTCTTT
j_call: TRBJ2-7; v_call: TRBV7-2; clone_size: -; d_call: TRBD2; cdr3_aa: CASSLSLADNEQYF; cdr3_nt: TGTGCCAGCAGCTTATCGCTAGCGGATAATGAGCAGTACTTC
j_call: TRBJ2-7; v_call: TRBV7-9; clone_size: few; d_call: TRBD1; cdr3_aa: CASSRRQGSSYEQYF; cdr3_nt: TGTGCCAGCAGCCGTCGACAGGGGAGCTCCTACGAGCAGTACTTC
j_call: TRBJ2-7; v_call: TRBV11-2; clone_size: -; d_call: TRBD1; cdr3_aa: CASSLDTGTGKYEQYF; cdr3_nt: TGTGCCAGCAGCTTAGATACCGGGACAGGGAAATACGAGCAGTACTTC
j_call: TRBJ1-5; v_call: TRBV7-2; clone_size: many; d_call: -; cdr3_aa: CASSLESDQPQHF; cdr3_nt: TGTGCCAGCAGCTTAGAATCCGATCAGCCCCAGCATTTT
j_call: TRBJ1-2; v_call: TRBV15; clone_size: -; d_call: TRBD1; cdr3_aa: CATSRGTGGVYGYTF; cdr3_nt: TGTGCCACCAGCAGAGGGACAGGGGGCGTCTATGGCTACACCTTC
j_call: TRBJ2-7; v_call: TRBV2; clone_size: many; d_call: -; cdr3_aa: CASRTTVHEQYF; cdr3_nt: TGTGCCAGCAGAACGACAGTCCACGAGCAGTACTTC
j_call: TRBJ2-5; v_call: TRBV20-1; clone_size: -; d_call: -; cdr3_aa: CSARPGIVGSETQYF; cdr3_nt: TGCAGTGCTAGACCAGGGATTGTAGGGTCGGAGACCCAGTACTTC
j_call: TRBJ1-2; v_call: TRBV19; clone_size: once; d_call: -; cdr3_aa: CASSPAQDSNYGYTF; cdr3_nt: TGTGCCAGTAGTCCGGCACAGGACTCTAACTATGGCTACACCTTC
j_call: TRBJ2-7; v_call: TRBV20-1; clone_size: -; d_call: -; cdr3_aa: CSASAQTGTSPAYEQYF; cdr3_nt: TGCAGTGCTAGTGCTCAAACTGGGACGTCGCCTGCCTACGAGCAGTACTTC
j_call: TRBJ1-1; v_call: TRBV4-1; clone_size: few; d_call: -; cdr3_aa: CASSQDARQARGTEAFF; cdr3_nt: TGCGCCAGCAGCCAAGACGCTAGACAGGCCAGGGGCACTGAAGCTTTCTTT
j_call: TRBJ2-7; v_call: TRBV11-3; clone_size: -; d_call: -; cdr3_aa: CASSIDRTAVYEQYF; cdr3_nt: TGTGCCAGTAGTATAGATAGGACAGCTGTCTACGAGCAGTACTTC
j_call: TRBJ1-2; v_call: TRBV7-9; clone_size: many; d_call: TRBD1; cdr3_aa: CASSPTGDWGRYTF; cdr3_nt: TGTGCCAGCAGCCCCACAGGGGATTGGGGGCGCTACACCTTC
j_call: TRBJ1-5; v_call: TRBV19; clone_size: many; d_call: -; cdr3_aa: CASSTEGNQPQHF; cdr3_nt: TGTGCCAGTAGTACGGAAGGCAATCAGCCCCAGCATTTT
j_call: TRBJ1-5; v_call: TRBV24-1; clone_size: few; d_call: -; cdr3_aa: CASSQEWEGPQHF; cdr3_nt: TGTGCCAGCAGCCAAGAGTGGGAAGGGCCCCAGCATTTT
j_call: TRBJ2-2; v_call: TRBV29-1; clone_size: many; d_call: TRBD2; cdr3_aa: CSVVLAEDGGGELFF; cdr3_nt: TGCAGCGTTGTACTAGCGGAAGACGGGGGCGGGGAGCTGTTTTTT
j_call: TRBJ1-1; v_call: TRBV6-6; clone_size: once; d_call: -; cdr3_aa: CASRHNMLWDEAFF; cdr3_nt: TGTGCCAGCAGACACAACATGTTGTGGGATGAAGCTTTCTTT
j_call: TRBJ1-3; v_call: TRBV9; clone_size: -; d_call: -; cdr3_aa: CASSTGSGGSTGNTIYF; cdr3_nt: TGTGCCAGCAGCACAGGCAGTGGGGGGAGCACTGGAAACACCATATATTTT
j_call: TRBJ2-5; v_call: TRBV9; clone_size: -; d_call: TRBD2; cdr3_aa: CASSGRTSGRKGQETQYF; cdr3_nt: TGTGCCAGCAGCGGTAGGACTAGCGGGAGGAAAGGGCAAGAGACCCAGTACTTC
j_call: TRBJ1-2; v_call: TRBV7-2; clone_size: -; d_call: -; cdr3_aa: CASSLPRDIDGYTF; cdr3_nt: TGTGCCAGCAGCTTACCCAGGGATATAGATGGCTACACCTTC
j_call: TRBJ2-5; v_call: TRBV12-3/TRBV12-4; clone_size: -; d_call: TRBD1; cdr3_aa: CASSGQVGETQYF; cdr3_nt: TGTGCCAGCAGTGGACAGGTCGGGGAGACCCAGTACTTC
j_call: TRBJ2-7; v_call: TRBV20-1; clone_size: -; d_call: -; cdr3_aa: CSARADYPSYEQYF; cdr3_nt: TGCAGTGCTAGAGCGGACTACCCCTCCTACGAGCAGTACTTC
j_call: TRBJ2-7; v_call: TRBV7-2; clone_size: -; d_call: -; cdr3_aa: CASSLDTYYEQYF; cdr3_nt: TGTGCCAGCAGCTTAGACACCTACTACGAGCAGTACTTC
j_call: TRBJ2-2; v_call: TRBV12-3/TRBV12-4; clone_size: few; d_call: -; cdr3_aa: CASKSTDARFFSGELFF; cdr3_nt: TGTGCCAGCAAGAGTACGGACGCCCGTTTCTTCTCCGGGGAGCTGTTTTTT
j_call: TRBJ1-1; v_call: TRBV5-1; clone_size: many; d_call: -; cdr3_aa: CASSYAGNTEAFF; cdr3_nt: TGCGCCAGCAGCTATGCAGGAAACACTGAAGCTTTCTTT
j_call: TRBJ1-3; v_call: TRBV7-3; clone_size: -; d_call: -; cdr3_aa: CASSQVSGAQGNTIYF; cdr3_nt: TGCGCCAGCAGCCAAGTGTCCGGGGCGCAAGGAAACACCATATATTTT
j_call: TRBJ2-7; v_call: TRBV11-2; clone_size: few; d_call: -; cdr3_aa: CASSLWKARGDYEQYF; cdr3_nt: TGTGCCAGCAGCTTATGGAAGGCCAGGGGAGACTACGAGCAGTACTTC
j_call: TRBJ1-1; v_call: TRBV7-3; clone_size: many; d_call: -; cdr3_aa: CASSFGQMNTEAFF; cdr3_nt: TGTGCCAGCAGCTTTGGCCAGATGAACACTGAAGCTTTCTTT
j_call: TRBJ1-1; v_call: TRBV7-9; clone_size: few; d_call: -; cdr3_aa: CASSLNLGTEAFF; cdr3_nt: TGTGCCAGCAGCTTAAATTTGGGAACTGAAGCTTTCTTT
j_call: TRBJ2-5; v_call: TRBV7-9; clone_size: -; d_call: TRBD1; cdr3_aa: CASGTGGAGWETQYF; cdr3_nt: TGTGCCAGCGGGACAGGGGGCGCAGGTTGGGAGACCCAGTACTTC
j_call: TRBJ1-6; v_call: TRBV10-3; clone_size: many; d_call: TRBD1; cdr3_aa: CATQGAANSPLHF; cdr3_nt: TGTGCCACGCAGGGGGCAGCTAATTCACCCCTCCACTTT
j_call: TRBJ2-7; v_call: TRBV7-3; clone_size: -; d_call: TRBD2; cdr3_aa: CASSQVSGGPYEQYF; cdr3_nt: TGTGCCAGCAGCCAGGTTAGCGGGGGGCCCTACGAGCAGTACTTC
j_call: TRBJ2-7; v_call: TRBV2; clone_size: once; d_call: -; cdr3_aa: CASRSGGPQNEQYF; cdr3_nt: TGTGCCAGCAGGTCAGGGGGGCCTCAGAACGAGCAGTACTTC
j_call: TRBJ1-2; v_call: TRBV30; clone_size: few; d_call: TRBD1; cdr3_aa: CAWSLGQGNYGYTF; cdr3_nt: TGTGCCTGGAGTTTAGGACAGGGGAACTATGGCTACACCTTC
j_call: TRBJ1-6; v_call: TRBV2; clone_size: -; d_call: -; cdr3_aa: CASTLSGTNINSPLHF; cdr3_nt: TGTGCCAGCACCCTAAGCGGGACAAACATTAATTCACCCCTCCACTTT
j_call: TRBJ1-5; v_call: TRBV24-1; clone_size: -; d_call: -; cdr3_aa: CASRPPTGPQHF; cdr3_nt: TGTGCCAGCAGACCGCCGACTGGGCCCCAGCATTTT
j_call: TRBJ2-5; v_call: TRBV9; clone_size: -; d_call: TRBD2; cdr3_aa: CASSFTGTSEETQYF; cdr3_nt: TGTGCCAGCAGCTTCACCGGGACTAGCGAAGAGACCCAGTACTTC
j_call: TRBJ1-1; v_call: TRBV10-3; clone_size: many; d_call: -; cdr3_aa: CAIAGGLDAFF; cdr3_nt: TGTGCCATCGCTGGGGGGTTGGATGCTTTCTTT
j_call: TRBJ2-7; v_call: TRBV7-3; clone_size: few; d_call: TRBD2; cdr3_aa: CASSRDRTGGLREQYF; cdr3_nt: TGTGCCAGCAGCCGTGACCGTACGGGAGGGCTGCGCGAGCAGTACTTC